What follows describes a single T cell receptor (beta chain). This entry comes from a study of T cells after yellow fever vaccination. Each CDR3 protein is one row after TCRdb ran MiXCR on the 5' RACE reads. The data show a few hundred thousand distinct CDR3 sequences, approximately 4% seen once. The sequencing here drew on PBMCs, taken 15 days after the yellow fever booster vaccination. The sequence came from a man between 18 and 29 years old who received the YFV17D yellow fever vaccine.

In nucleotides, the CDR3 is TGTGCCAGCAGCAGGACCTTTGTTGTATCTGGAAACACCATATATTTT. Protein: CASSRTFVVSGNTIYF. The genes are TRBV7-2 and TRBJ1-3; D is undetermined. The germline V gene encodes CDR1 SGHTA and CDR2 FQGNSA. The CDR3 totals 16 residues. The ends were cut back, 5 bases at V and 1 base at J, with 15 bases in the middle.